A selection of T cell receptor beta chains follows, all from one sample in a study of blood T cells in healthy people across ages. TCRdb analysed the 5' RACE reads with MiXCR anew, one entry per CDR3 protein. The sample records about 1,600,000 distinct CDR3 sequences, 42% being singletons. Sequencing used blood. These receptor sequences come from a woman younger than 35 in good health. Each CDR3 is given with its conserved first and last residue. Each record gives: D gene, clone size, V gene, J gene, CDR3 protein, CDR3 DNA. The D gene is left open where the match is weak. Clone size is given for some rows only: seen once, a few or many times, or a class if the clone is expanded.

TRBD2	-	TRBV5-1	TRBJ2-7	CASSLEPGLAGLLPIYEQYF	TGCGCCAGCAGCTTGGAACCGGGACTAGCGGGTTTGCTCCCAATCTACGAGCAGTACTTC
-	few	TRBV25-1	TRBJ2-5	CASSEYRGGQYF	TGTGCCAGCAGTGAATATCGGGGAGGCCAGTACTTC
TRBD2	-	TRBV11-2	TRBJ2-3	CASSLSVPGGLPDTQYF	TGTGCCAGCAGCTTAAGTGTGCCGGGGGGGCTGCCAGATACGCAGTATTTT
-	-	TRBV27	TRBJ2-7	CASSPLITIYEQYF	TGTGCCAGCAGTCCGCTAATCACGATCTACGAGCAGTACTTC
-	once	TRBV6-1	TRBJ1-1	CASSAQVGAEAFF	TGTGCCAGCAGTGCACAGGTCGGGGCTGAAGCTTTCTTT
-	few	TRBV6-5	TRBJ1-1	CASSYPGRRNTEAFF	TGTGCCAGCAGTTACCCGGGACGGCGGAACACTGAAGCTTTCTTT
TRBD2	few	TRBV28	TRBJ2-3	CASSASSGGAPGGDTQYF	TGTGCCAGCAGTGCTTCTAGCGGGGGGGCCCCCGGGGGAGATACGCAGTATTTT
TRBD2	once	TRBV20-1	TRBJ2-1	CSASPGLAGAPAYNEQFF	TGCAGTGCTAGCCCGGGACTAGCGGGGGCCCCCGCCTACAATGAGCAGTTCTTC
TRBD1	few	TRBV10-3	TRBJ1-1	CAITRDSGNTEAFF	TGTGCCATCACAAGGGACAGTGGGAACACTGAAGCTTTCTTT
-	few	TRBV5-1	TRBJ1-2	CASSPTGGTGVYGYTF	TGCGCCAGCAGCCCAACCGGGGGAACCGGGGTTTATGGCTACACCTTC
TRBD2	few	TRBV7-2	TRBJ2-1	CASSYRRGGQNEQFF	TGTGCCAGCAGCTATCGGCGGGGGGGCCAGAATGAGCAGTTCTTC
-	few	TRBV10-1	TRBJ2-7	CASSDSTESYEQYF	TGCGCCAGCAGTGATTCTACGGAATCCTACGAGCAGTACTTC
-	-	TRBV11-2	TRBJ2-7	CASLRAGSYEQYF	TGTGCCAGCCTCCGGGCCGGGTCCTACGAGCAGTACTTC
-	-	TRBV5-4	TRBJ1-1	CASSSLPVRGNTEAFF	TGTGCCAGCAGCTCACTCCCGGTCAGGGGGAACACTGAAGCTTTCTTT
-	few	TRBV7-2	TRBJ2-7	CASSLRDNEQYF	TGTGCCAGCAGCTTACGGGACAACGAGCAGTACTTC